The rows below give T cell receptor beta chains drawn from one sample of a study of blood T cell repertoires in COVID-19. The method was immunoSEQ multiplex PCR; TCRdb's version includes in-frame clones alone and lacks a portion of them. The repertoire consists of 70,000 to 95,000 clones, with roughly four fifths occurring once and the leading ten covering about a fifth. The specimen sequenced was peripheral blood. The receptor set was obtained from a human donor in a cohort sampled during active COVID-19. CDR3s include the opening cysteine and the closing phenylalanine or tryptophan. Fields, in order: J gene, V gene, D gene, clone size, CDR3 protein, CDR3 DNA. D genes are given only for firm matches. Where a row states a size, it is once, few, many or the class of an expanded clone; other rows omit it.

TRBJ2-5	TRBV5-5	NA	NA	CASSSGVPGLRRGQETQYF	TGTGCCAGCAGCTCCGGCGTTCCGGGACTCCGGAGGGGTCAAGAGACCCAGTACTTC
TRBJ2-3	TRBV14	NA	NA	CASSQPSTDTQYF	TGTGCCAGCAGCCAACCTAGCACAGATACGCAGTATTTT
TRBJ1-5	TRBV7-6	NA	NA	CASSLMVGSSNQPQHF	TGTGCCAGCAGCTTAATGGTGGGCAGCAGCAATCAGCCCCAGCATTTT
TRBJ2-3	TRBV23-1	TRBD2	NA	CASSRSRAGAGRWEYF	TGCGCCAGCAGTCGCTCTCGAGCGGGGGCCGGGAGATGGGAGTATTTT
TRBJ2-7	TRBV5-1	TRBD1	once	CASTTGQGAYEQYF	TGCGCCAGCACCACCGGACAGGGCGCCTACGAGCAGTACTTC
TRBJ2-2	TRBV6-1	NA	NA	CASSEITWGELFF	TGTGCCAGCAGTGAAATCACATGGGGGGAGCTGTTTTTT
TRBJ2-7	TRBV2	NA	NA	CASSDQGYEQYF	TGTGCCAGCAGTGACCAGGGTTACGAGCAGTACTTC
TRBJ1-2	TRBV29-1	NA	NA	CSVVEGGNYGYTF	TGCAGCGTTGTGGAGGGGGGGAACTATGGCTACACCTTC
TRBJ2-5	TRBV7-9	TRBD1	once	CASSLWDRGPQETQYF	TGTGCCAGCAGCTTATGGGACAGGGGGCCACAAGAGACCCAGTACTTC
TRBJ2-7	TRBV19	TRBD1	NA	CASSSPTTGILYEQYF	TGTGCCAGTAGTAGCCCGACGACAGGGATCCTCTACGAGCAGTACTTC
TRBJ2-5	TRBV7-6	NA	NA	CASSLATGRLRETQYF	TGTGCCAGCAGCTTAGCGACCGGTCGACTTCGGGAGACCCAGTACTTC
TRBJ1-5	TRBV27	TRBD1	NA	CASRFGQGAYQPQHF	TGTGCCAGCAGGTTTGGACAGGGGGCGTATCAGCCCCAGCATTTT
TRBJ2-2	TRBV10-1	NA	once	CASSERTDITGELFF	TGCGCCAGCAGTGAGCGGACAGACATCACCGGGGAGCTGTTTTTT
TRBJ1-3	TRBV19	TRBD1	NA	CASSFDRGAGNTIYF	TGTGCCAGTAGTTTCGACAGGGGAGCGGGAAACACCATATATTTT
TRBJ2-6	TRBV7-9	NA	NA	CATMGAWGANVLTF	TGTGCCACCATGGGGGCTTGGGGGGCCAACGTCCTGACTTTC
TRBJ2-1	TRBV7-3	TRBD2	NA	CASSSSGGTTNEQFF	TGTGCCAGCAGCAGCAGCGGGGGGACCACCAATGAGCAGTTCTTC
TRBJ1-4	TRBV5-4	NA	NA	CASSLAEGLDEKLFF	TGTGCCAGCAGCTTGGCCGAAGGACTGGATGAAAAACTGTTTTTT
TRBJ1-1	TRBV29-1	NA	NA	CSVETGYNTEAFF	TGCAGCGTTGAAACAGGGTACAACACTGAAGCTTTCTTT
TRBJ2-3	TRBV7-2	NA	NA	CASSLGTRFDTQYF	TGTGCCAGCAGCTTAGGAACTAGATTTGATACGCAGTATTTT
TRBJ2-2	TRBV6-6	NA	NA	CASSYSGGTGELFF	TGTGCCAGCAGTTACTCCGGGGGAACCGGGGAGCTGTTTTTT
TRBJ2-3	TRBV7-2	NA	NA	CASSLAGLRTDTQYF	TGTGCCAGCAGCTTAGCGGGACTCCGCACAGATACGCAGTATTTT
TRBJ2-5	TRBV19	TRBD1	NA	CASSIDPTGRETQYF	TGTGCCAGTAGTATAGATCCGACAGGGCGGGAGACCCAGTACTTC
TRBJ2-2	TRBV12-3/TRBV12-4	TRBD2	NA	CASRGAGAGELFF	TGTGCCAGCAGGGGAGCGGGGGCCGGGGAGCTGTTTTTT
TRBJ1-2	TRBV5-1	NA	NA	CASSYGGDGYTF	TGCGCCAGTTCGTACGGGGGGGACGGCTACACCTTC
TRBJ2-4	TRBV27	TRBD1	once	CASSPTGGRAKNIQYF	TGTGCCAGCAGCCCTACAGGGGGCAGGGCCAAAAACATTCAGTACTTC
TRBJ2-4	TRBV24-1	TRBD2	NA	CATSDRTPGTSGKNIQYF	TGTGCCACCAGTGACCGAACTCCCGGGACTAGCGGCAAAAACATTCAGTACTTC